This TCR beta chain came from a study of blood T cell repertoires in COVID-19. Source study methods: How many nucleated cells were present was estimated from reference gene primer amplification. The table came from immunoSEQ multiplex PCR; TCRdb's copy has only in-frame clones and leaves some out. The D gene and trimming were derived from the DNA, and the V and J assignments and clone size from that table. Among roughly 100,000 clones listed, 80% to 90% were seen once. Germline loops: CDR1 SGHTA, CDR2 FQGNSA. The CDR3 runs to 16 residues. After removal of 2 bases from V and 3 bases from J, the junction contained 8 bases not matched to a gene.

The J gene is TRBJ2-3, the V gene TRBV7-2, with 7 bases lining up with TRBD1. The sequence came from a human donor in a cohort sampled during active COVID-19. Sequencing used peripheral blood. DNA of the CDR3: TGTGCCAGCAGCTTACACAGAGGGGGCGGTACAGATACGCAGTATTTT. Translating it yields CASSLHRGGGTDTQYF. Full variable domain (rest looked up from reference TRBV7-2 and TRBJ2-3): GAGVSQSPSNKVTEKGKDVELRCDPISGHTALYWYRQSLGQGLEFLIYFQGNSAPDKSGLPSDRFSAERTGGSVSTLTIQRTQQEDSAVYLCASSLHRGGGTDTQYFGPGTRLTVL.